What follows are 14 T cell receptor beta chains derived from one specimen sequenced in a study of T-cell reconstitution after alpha-beta-depleted transplantation in children. For TCRbeta, the library was prepared with unique molecular identifiers. TCRdb redid the calling of the PCR reads with MiXCR, one entry per CDR3 protein. The sample holds some 200,000 distinct CDR3 sequences, about 15% seen once. Sequencing was performed on PBMCs from the stem cell graft donor, taken from the stem cell graft. The receptors derive from a human donor who donated a stem cell graft to a child with acute lymphoblastic leukemia.

This clonotype was observed many times. The rearrangement uses TRBV20-1 and TRBJ2-3; TRBD2 agrees at 7 bases. V was clipped by 5 bases and J by 1 base; unmatched bases: 6. CDR3 length: 14 amino acids. CDR1 is DFQATT and CDR2 is SNEGSKA in the germline V gene (reference sequence). CDR3 in DNA: TGCAGTGCTTGGCGGGAGTATGGCACAGATACGCAGTATTTT. It yields the protein CSAWREYGTDTQYF.

This clonotype was counted many times. The chain has TRBV6-1 and TRBJ2-5; the D is unclear. Germline assignment: CDR1 MNHNS and CDR2 SASEGT. V lost 6 bases and J lost 7, with 9 bases in between. The length of the CDR3 is 11 residues. The CDR3 spells CASSDSGTQYF. The CDR3 DNA follows: TGTGCCAGCAGCGATTCAGGGACCCAGTACTTC.

This clonotype was observed many times. The chain recombines TRBV10-3 with TRBJ2-4; 11 bases match TRBD2. V lost 3 bases and J lost 5; bases outside the gene matches: 9. CDR3 length: 17 amino acids. From germline, CDR1 is ENHRY and CDR2 SYGVKD. The CDR3 protein is CAISDPVAGGPENIQYF. CDR3 DNA sequence: TGTGCCATCAGTGATCCCGTAGCGGGAGGGCCAGAAAACATTCAGTACTTC.

This clonotype was counted only a few times. The CDR3 coding sequence is TGCGCCAGCAGTCCACCCGAGGGGACCTACGAGCAGTACTTC. Translating gives CASSPPEGTYEQYF. The chain uses TRBV23-1 and TRBJ2-7; D may match TRBD1 or TRBD2 (5 bases each). TRBV23-1 is identified as an open reading frame with a role that is uncertain. The CDR3 has 14 amino acids. The V and J ends lost 4 bases and 2 bases respectively, with 12 bases between them.

This clonotype has at least ten counts. This chain joins TRBV27 and TRBJ2-1, with D perhaps TRBD2 (6 bases). CDR3 length: 14 residues. V lost 7 bases to trimming and J lost 0 bases, with 10 bases between them. Germline V gives CDR1 MNHEY, CDR2 SMNVEV (reference sequence). CDR3 sequence (DNA): TGTGCCAGCAAGGAGGGGAGCTCCTACAATGAGCAGTTCTTC. This gives the protein CASKEGSSYNEQFF.

This clonotype has a count of ten or more. The rearrangement links TRBV6-5 to TRBJ1-5, with TRBD1 matching over 10 bases. The CDR3 runs to 16 residues. Germline CDR1 is MNHEY and CDR2 is SVGAGI. The V gene end was trimmed by 2 bases and the J gene end by 6 bases; junction bases not matched to a gene: 7. The CDR3 nucleotides read TGTGCCAGCAGTTACCGGACAGGGGGTGTTACTCAGCCCCAGCATTTT. It translates to CASSYRTGGVTQPQHF.

This clonotype was recorded many times. The chain employs TRBV15 and TRBJ1-1; D gene ambiguous. Trimming took 0 bases from V and 0 from J, leaving 20 bases between them. Germline assignment: CDR1 LNHNV and CDR2 YYDKDF (reference sequence). This CDR3 spans 19 amino acids. Here the CDR3 reads CATSRDRSALSNMNTEAFF. The CDR3 bases are TGTGCCACCAGCAGAGATCGGTCAGCCCTTTCTAATATGAACACTGAAGCTTTCTTT.

This clonotype was seen many times. The chain is built from TRBV20-1 and TRBJ2-1; D uncertain. V lost 4 bases and J 3 bases, leaving 7 bases between the germline ends. Germline-derived CDR1 and CDR2 are DFQATT and SNEGSKA (reference sequence). There are 12 residues in the CDR3. The CDR3: CSAKSYYNEQFF. The DNA of the CDR3 is TGCAGTGCTAAGTCCTACTACAATGAGCAGTTCTTC.

This clonotype came up many times. The chain couples TRBV3-1 to TRBJ2-7; 9 bases match TRBD1. The V gene's germline CDR1 is LGHDT and CDR2 YNNKEL (reference sequence). V lost 3 bases and J lost 1; bases outside the gene matches: 4. The length of the CDR3 is 15 residues. CDR3 residues: CASSHDRGLSYEQYF. DNA of the CDR3: TGTGCCAGCAGCCACGACAGGGGGTTGTCCTACGAGCAGTACTTC.

This clonotype was detected many times. The V and J genes are TRBV7-9 and TRBJ1-1; no reliable D call. Germline V CDR1 and CDR2: SEHNR, FQNEAQ (reference sequence). The CDR3 has 11 amino acids. Trimming took off 6 bases at V and 5 bases at J, with 7 bases between the two ends. The CDR3 here is CASSFGTEAFF. CDR3 nucleotide sequence: TGTGCCAGCAGTTTCGGGACTGAAGCTTTCTTT.

This clonotype has a count of ten or more. The chain carries TRBV5-1 and TRBJ2-7; tentative D call: TRBD1 (6 bases). CDR3 length: 14 residues. With 2 bases removed from V and 4 bases from J, the gap between germline ends came to 13 bases. Germline CDR1 SGHRS, CDR2 YFSETQ. CDR3 nucleotide sequence: TGCGCCAGCAGCTTACAGGGATTCGTATACGAGCAGTACTTC. Translating gives CASSLQGFVYEQYF.

This clonotype has a count of ten or more. The V and J genes are TRBV10-3 and TRBJ2-1; a weak D match, TRBD1 (6 bases). Germline V gene lookup returns CDR1 ENHRY and CDR2 SYGVKD. Trimming took 3 bases from V and 6 from J, leaving 15 bases between them. The CDR3 spans 15 residues. CDR3 coding DNA: TGTGCCATCAGTGAAGCCGGGACACAAGGCAATGAGCAGTTCTTC. Its protein is CAISEAGTQGNEQFF.

This clonotype was seen repeatedly, ten times or more. V and J are TRBV6-5 and TRBJ1-2; TRBD1 might be the D (6 bases). Germline CDR1 is MNHEY and CDR2 is SVGAGI. The CDR3 is 18 residues long. V was clipped by 0 bases and J by 1 base, with 18 bases between them. CDR3 DNA sequence: TGTGCCAGCAGTTACTCGAATATTCTTGTGGACAGTAACTATGGCTACACCTTC. The encoded protein is CASSYSNILVDSNYGYTF.

This clonotype has ten or more counts. The chain joins TRBV7-9 to TRBJ2-3; 12 bases are a match to TRBD1. Germline-derived CDR1 and CDR2 are SEHNR and FQNEAQ (reference sequence). This CDR3 is 15 amino acids long. With 11 bases clipped from V and 5 bases from J, the junction kept 11 bases outside the gene matches. CDR3 nucleotides: TGTGCCTGCAACCGGGACAGGGGGCGAAAAGATACGCAGTATTTT. Its translation is CACNRDRGRKDTQYF.